A single sample gave rise to the 17 T cell receptor beta chains below, sequenced in a study of radiotherapy plus CTLA-4 blockade in lung cancer. Only in-frame clones appear in the TCRdb table, and some are missing; sequencing was by immunoSEQ multiplex PCR. Of 45,000 to 60,000 clones listed, roughly three quarters are singletons. Here the sequenced sample was peripheral blood, taken from a patient treated with radiotherapy plus ipilimumab. These receptors were obtained from a human donor with non-small cell lung cancer who had a complete response to radiotherapy plus ipilimumab.

This clone was seen just once. Here the CDR3 reads CSVFLPGYEQYF. The CDR3 DNA reads as TGCAGCGTTTTCCTTCCCGGTTACGAGCAGTACTTC. The rearrangement joins TRBV29-1 to TRBJ2-7; D is undetermined. The CDR3 totals 12 residues. CDR1 is SQVTM, CDR2 ANQGSEA, per germline. Deletions cut 5 bases from V and 4 bases from J, with 12 bases between.

This chain connects TRBV30 to TRBJ1-5; tentative D call: TRBD1 (5 bases). The CDR3 extends over 13 amino acids. Trimming stripped 1 base from V and 5 bases from J, with 9 bases between. CDR1 GTSNPN and CDR2 SVGIG come from the germline V gene (reference sequence). CDR3 in amino acids: CAWSGQTDQPQHF. DNA for the CDR3: TGTGCCTGGAGTGGACAGACAGATCAGCCCCAGCATTTT.

The gene calls are TRBV6-1 and TRBJ1-5, with 10 bases identical to TRBD1. There are 15 residues in the CDR3. Germline V gives CDR1 MNHNS, CDR2 SASEGT. The ends lost 8 bases at V and 4 bases at J; junction bases unmatched: 8. CDR3 amino acids: CASLRDRGRNQPQHF. As DNA, the CDR3 is TGTGCCAGCCTCCGGGACAGGGGTCGAAATCAGCCCCAGCATTTT.

The chain uses TRBV18 and TRBJ2-7; 8 nucleotides align to TRBD1. CDR1 is KGHSH, CDR2 LQKENI, per germline. After removal of 2 bases from V and 1 base from J, the junction contained 4 bases not matched to a gene. The CDR3 runs to 15 residues. The chain's CDR3 is CASSPDRGASYEQYF. In DNA form, the CDR3 reads TGTGCCAGCTCACCAGACAGGGGAGCATCCTACGAGCAGTACTTC.

The rearrangement uses TRBV18 and TRBJ1-1; unclear D gene. With 3 bases removed from V and 0 bases from J, the gap between germline ends came to 11 bases. Per the germline V gene, CDR1 is KGHSH and CDR2 is LQKENI. The CDR3 spans 15 residues. Written as DNA, the CDR3 is TGTGCCAGCTCACCGATAACGGAGTTGAACACTGAAGCTTTCTTT. It codes for CASSPITELNTEAFF.

This chain links TRBV11-2 with TRBJ1-3; D call uncertain. The ends were cut back, 6 bases at V and 4 bases at J, with 13 bases in the middle. The V gene's germline CDR1 is SGHAT and CDR2 FQNNGV. This CDR3 is built from 14 residues. CDR3 DNA sequence: TGTGCCAGCAGTTTCGGAGTTAGCGGAAACACCATATATTTT. Its translation is CASSFGVSGNTIYF.

The chain combines TRBV5-1 with TRBJ2-1; 9 bases map to TRBD1. The V segment lost 4 bases and the J segment 3 bases; nucleotides outside the gene matches: 5. The CDR3 sequence is 15 residues long. Looked up from germline, CDR1 is SGHRS and CDR2 is YFSETQ. CDR3 protein: CASSTDRGIYNEQFF. The CDR3 nucleotides are TGCGCCAGCAGCACGGACAGGGGAATCTACAATGAGCAGTTCTTC. The entire variable domain, with the rest obtained from reference TRBV5-1 and TRBJ2-1, is as follows: KAGVTQTPRYLIKTRGQQVTLSCSPISGHRSVSWYQQTPGQGLQFLFEYFSETQRNKGNFPGRFSGRQFSNSRSEMNVSTLELGDSALYLCASSTDRGIYNEQFFGPGTRLTVL.

J is TRBJ1-1 and V is TRBV5-4; 9 nucleotides line up with TRBD1. This CDR3 region has 14 residues. V was pared by 5 bases and J by 6 bases, with 8 bases of the junction left unmatched. The germline gives CDR1 SGHNT, CDR2 YYREEE (reference sequence). CDR3 sequence reads: CASSITGGYPEAFF. CDR3 in DNA: TGTGCCAGCAGTATCACAGGGGGCTATCCTGAAGCTTTCTTT.

The rearrangement links TRBV6-5 to TRBJ2-3; D unresolved. Germline CDR1 reads MNHEY; CDR2 reads SVGAGI. The CDR3 is made up of 12 amino acids. Trimming left V 4 bases short and J 3 bases short, with 5 bases between. The DNA for the CDR3 is TGTGCCAGCAGTTCTTCTACAGATACGCAGTATTTT. Its protein product is CASSSSTDTQYF.

The genes are TRBV6-6 and TRBJ2-1; 13 bases fit TRBD2. Germline V CDR1 and CDR2: MNHNY, SVGAGI (reference sequence). This CDR3 comprises 15 residues. J gave up 9 bases and V 6 bases, and 8 bases lay outside the gene matches. The CDR3 DNA reads as TGTGCCAGCAGCTCCCGGACTAGCGGGAGTCTTGAGCAGTTCTTC. Amino acid sequence: CASSSRTSGSLEQFF.

The chain links TRBV6-5 to TRBJ2-1, with D perhaps matching TRBD1 (5 bases). Germline V gene data show CDR1 as MNHEY and CDR2 as SVGAGI. This CDR3 region has 15 residues. Deletions cut 5 bases from V and 1 base from J, with 12 bases between. Written as DNA, the CDR3 is TGTGCCAGCAGTCCCCCGACAGAGTCCTACAATGAGCAGTTCTTC. This gives the protein CASSPPTESYNEQFF.

The chain combines TRBV4-3 with TRBJ1-4; D possibly corresponds to TRBD1 (5 bases). The germline V gene encodes CDR1 LGHNA and CDR2 YSLEER. V lost 0 bases, J lost 11 bases, and 16 bases lay in between. This CDR3 region has 15 residues. In nucleotides, the CDR3 is TGCGCCAGCAGCCAAGACGCCAGGGCCAGTGGGAAACTGTTTTTT. Its protein product is CASSQDARASGKLFF.

The J gene is TRBJ2-2, the V gene TRBV2; 9 bases align to TRBD1. Germline CDR1 is SNHLY and CDR2 is FYNNEI. J lost 4 bases, V lost 5 bases, and 2 bases had no gene match. The CDR3 sequence is 14 residues long. DNA of the CDR3: TGTGCCAGCAGTCCACAGGGGGCCACCGGGGAGCTGTTTTTT. This gives the protein CASSPQGATGELFF.

This chain connects TRBV2 to TRBJ2-3; 8 nucleotides line up with TRBD2. Per the germline V gene, CDR1 is SNHLY and CDR2 is FYNNEI. The V and J ends lost 5 bases and 1 base, in that order; junction bases with no gene match: 5. The CDR3 is 15 residues long. Written as DNA, the CDR3 is TGTGCCAGCAGTCCTACTAGCGGCCGCACAGATACGCAGTATTTT. Encoded protein: CASSPTSGRTDTQYF.

This chain's CDR3 is CASSRLGVQITEAFF. The CDR3 DNA follows: TGCGCCAGCAGCCGCCTAGGGGTTCAGATAACTGAAGCTTTCTTT. The rearrangement joins TRBV4-3 to TRBJ1-1; a possible D gene is TRBD1 (5 bases). There are 15 residues in the CDR3. The germline CDR1 and CDR2 sequences are LGHNA and YSLEER. The V gene lost 4 bases and the J gene lost 5 bases, with 17 bases spanning the gap.

The rearrangement links TRBV11-3 to TRBJ2-2; 7 nucleotides match TRBD2. The J segment lost 5 bases and the V segment lost 6 bases, leaving 12 bases of the junction unmatched. This CDR3 spans 16 amino acids. Per the germline V gene, CDR1 is SGHNT and CDR2 is YENEEA. CDR3 in DNA: TGTGCCAGCAGTTTCCGACTAGCACGTAGGACCGGGGAGCTGTTTTTT. The encoded protein is CASSFRLARRTGELFF.

V is TRBV5-1 and J is TRBJ2-1; 9 bases agree with TRBD2. From germline, CDR1 is SGHRS and CDR2 YFSETQ. The CDR3 totals 19 residues. V was clipped by 0 bases and J by 7 bases; unmatched bases: 17. CDR3 amino acids: CASSLDLLASGASRNEQFF. The CDR3 nucleotides read TGCGCCAGCAGCTTGGACCTGCTGGCTAGCGGGGCTTCTCGAAATGAGCAGTTCTTC.